This TCR beta chain is from a study of T cells in localized non-small cell lung cancer. With regard to this clone: Its antigen remains unidentified.

The repertoire was sequenced with immunoSEQ multiplex PCR; TCRdb's copy has only in-frame clones and lacks some. The data hold 25,000 to 35,000 clones, with around 90% observed a single time. Broader study findings: Sequencing involved a lone tumor region, leaving heterogeneity possible.

Source: peripheral blood, taken before any cancer treatment. The source is a female donor of 60 years or more with stage III squamous cell lung carcinoma.

In DNA, the CDR3 is TGTGCCAGCCTCCGGGGTTCTAGCGGGGAGCTGTTTTTT. Translated, it gives CASLRGSSGELFF. The rearrangement uses TRBV2 and TRBJ2-2; a weak D match, TRBD2 (5 bases). The CDR3 has 13 amino acids. CDR1 and CDR2 from the germline V gene are SNHLY and FYNNEI. Trimming cost V 8 bases and J 7 bases, with 14 bases left between them.